This passage covers 23 T cell receptor beta chains from one sample sequenced in a study of T cell responses to AZD1222 COVID-19 vaccine. Only in-frame clones appear in the TCRdb table, and some are missing; sequencing was by immunoSEQ multiplex PCR. The data contain tens of thousands of clones, roughly 84% of them singletons. This specimen was peripheral blood, taken on day 0 of AZD1222 vaccination. The receptors were sampled from an adult in good health.

This clone was observed a few times. This chain links TRBV6-4 with TRBJ1-1; 7 bases are shared with TRBD1. V lost 6 bases, J lost 11 bases, and 12 bases stayed unmatched. Germline CDR1 MRHNA, CDR2 SNTAGT. The CDR3 length is 13 residues. CDR3 nucleotides: TGTGCCAGCAGCCCCAATCGACAGGGAGTGGCTTTCTTT. This codes for CASSPNRQGVAFF.

The rearrangement links TRBV15 to TRBJ2-2, with 9 bases lining up with TRBD2. CDR1 and CDR2 (germline): LNHNV, YYDKDF (reference sequence). V was pared by 5 bases and J by 0 bases, with 10 bases of the junction left unmatched. This CDR3 spans 18 amino acids. CDR3 sequence: CATSDPQGLATNTGELFF. CDR3 in DNA: TGTGCCACCAGCGATCCGCAGGGACTAGCTACGAACACCGGGGAGCTGTTTTTT. Filled out from reference TRBV15 and TRBJ2-2, the complete variable domain reads DAMVIQNPRYQVTQFGKPVTLSCSQTLNHNVMYWYQQKSSQAPKLLFHYYDKDFNNEADTPDNFQSRRPNTSFCFLDIRSPGLGDTAMYLCATSDPQGLATNTGELFFGEGSRLTVL.

The CDR3 DNA reads TGTGCCAGCAGTTTGCAAGAAACTCACGATACGCAGTATTTT. This gives the protein CASSLQETHDTQYF. The chain has TRBV6-5 and TRBJ2-3; no clear D gene. The length of the CDR3 is 14 residues. Germline V lookup: CDR1 MNHEY, CDR2 SVGAGI. V lost 4 bases, J lost 6 bases, and 14 bases lay in between.

V gene TRBV30 combines with J gene TRBJ1-2; D gene unclear. The V gene lost 7 bases and the J gene lost 2 bases, with 8 bases spanning the gap. There are 11 residues in the CDR3. Germline loops: CDR1 GTSNPN, CDR2 SVGIG (reference sequence). The CDR3 DNA reads TGTGCCTCAGACGCCAACTATGGCTACACCTTC. The encoded protein is CASDANYGYTF.

In DNA, the CDR3 is TGTGCCAGCAGTTACGTAAGCGGGGGGGCCGAAGAGACCCAGTACTTC. It codes for CASSYVSGGAEETQYF. The genes are TRBV6-2 or TRBV6-3 and TRBJ2-5; 10 bases match TRBD2. The CDR3 runs 16 residues. From germline, CDR1 is MNHEY and CDR2 SVGEGT. After removal of 2 bases from V and 3 bases from J, the junction contained 6 bases not matched to a gene.

The chain uses TRBV28 and TRBJ2-1; D remains unclear. CDR3 size: 12 residues. Germline V gives CDR1 MDHEN, CDR2 SYDVKM. Trimming pared 6 bases from V and 4 bases from J, leaving 7 bases between. This CDR3 reads CASSAVYNEQFF. The DNA for the CDR3 is TGTGCCAGCAGCGCGGTTTACAATGAGCAGTTCTTC.

V gene TRBV5-1 combines with J gene TRBJ2-1, with D tentatively TRBD1 (6 bases). This CDR3 region has 15 residues. The germline V gene has CDR1 SGHRS and CDR2 YFSETQ. Trimming shortened V by 3 bases and J by 9 bases, and 19 bases separated the two germline ends. The CDR3 spells CASSSQGGVAGEQFF. The CDR3 region has the DNA TGCGCCAGCAGCTCACAGGGCGGCGTGGCGGGTGAGCAGTTCTTC.

As to this clone: The junction departs from germline at one end; a sequencing error may be responsible. Here the CDR3 DNA reads TGTGCCAGTAGTATTGGGACAGGGACTAGCCATCAGCCCCAGCATTTT. This translates into CASSIGTGTSHQPQHF. V and J are TRBV19 and TRBJ1-5; the match to TRBD1 covers 9 bases. This CDR3 is 16 amino acids long. The germline V gene has CDR1 LNHDA and CDR2 SQIVND (reference sequence).

The V and J genes are TRBV7-9 and TRBJ1-2, with 7 bases lining up with TRBD1. Germline CDR1 is SEHNR and CDR2 is FQNEAQ (reference sequence). The J segment lost 4 bases and the V segment lost 3 bases, leaving 2 bases of the junction unmatched. The CDR3 runs 13 residues. The DNA for the CDR3 is TGTGCCAGCAGCTTTGACAGGGTCTATGGCTACACCTTC. Its translation: CASSFDRVYGYTF.

This clone has just one count. The rearrangement uses TRBV7-2 and TRBJ1-2; 8 bases line up with TRBD1. The CDR3 is made up of 14 amino acids. Germline assignment: CDR1 SGHTA and CDR2 FQGNSA. Trimming took 4 bases from V and 4 from J; bases not matched to a gene: 5. DNA of the CDR3: TGTGCCAGCAGCTCCTCCGGGACAGGCTATGGCTACACCTTC. It codes for CASSSSGTGYGYTF.

This chain uses TRBV19 with TRBJ2-1; 11 bases are a match to TRBD2. CDR3 size: 16 residues. The trim removed 8 bases at V and 4 bases at J, leaving 10 bases unmatched. Germline V gene data show CDR1 as LNHDA and CDR2 as SQIVND (reference sequence). CDR3 region: CASARRLAGNYNEQFF. In nucleotides, the CDR3 is TGTGCCAGTGCCCGGCGACTAGCGGGGAATTACAATGAGCAGTTCTTC.

V gene TRBV18 combines with J gene TRBJ2-2; 8 nucleotides match TRBD1. V lost 2 bases, J lost 2 bases, and 10 bases stayed unmatched. This CDR3 contains 18 residues. Germline-derived CDR1 and CDR2 are KGHSH and LQKENI. The CDR3 DNA is TGTGCCAGCTCACCAAATCCTCCAGGGGGCTACAACACCGGGGAGCTGTTTTTT. As protein: CASSPNPPGGYNTGELFF.

The genes are TRBV5-6 and TRBJ1-1, with 7 nucleotides matching TRBD1. This CDR3 has 14 amino acids. V was clipped by 0 bases and J by 11 bases; unmatched bases: 10. Germline assignment: CDR1 SGHDT and CDR2 YYEEEE. The CDR3 loop reads CASSLDLGQGVAFF. CDR3 in DNA: TGTGCCAGCAGCTTGGATTTGGGGCAGGGGGTCGCTTTCTTT. The whole variable domain, remainder taken from reference TRBV5-6 and TRBJ1-1, is DAGVTQSPTHLIKTRGQQVTLRCSPKSGHDTVSWYQQALGQGPQFIFQYYEEEERQRGNFPDRFSGHQFPNYSSELNVNALLLGDSALYLCASSLDLGQGVAFFGQGTRLTVV.

CDR3 residues: CASSPRTSGGPDTQYF. In DNA form, the CDR3 reads TGTGCCAGCAGCCCCCGGACTAGCGGGGGACCAGATACGCAGTATTTT. The chain joins TRBV6-2 or TRBV6-3 to TRBJ2-3, with 13 bases fitting TRBD2. CDR3 length: 16 residues. Germline V CDR1 and CDR2: MNHEY, SVGEGT. The junction had 7 bases not matched to a gene; V was cut back by 6 bases and J by 4 bases.

The table lists this clone with a count of one. This chain uses TRBV5-1 with TRBJ1-3, with no clear D. Germline V lookup: CDR1 SGHRS, CDR2 YFSETQ. The CDR3 is 14 residues long. The V and J ends lost 3 bases and 0 bases respectively, with 7 bases between them. The CDR3 is CASSSEPSGNTIYF. In nucleotides, the CDR3 is TGCGCCAGCAGCTCGGAACCCTCTGGAAACACCATATATTTT.

The rearrangement links TRBV18 to TRBJ1-2; 9 bases line up with TRBD1. V was clipped by 5 bases and J by 2 bases; unmatched bases: 3. Germline CDR1 and CDR2: KGHSH and LQKENI. This CDR3 has 14 amino acids. The CDR3 sequence is CASSSDRGNYGYTF. The CDR3 DNA reads as TGTGCCAGCTCATCGGACAGGGGCAACTATGGCTACACCTTC.

This clone was detected only once. The J gene is TRBJ1-2, the V gene TRBV27; D perhaps matches TRBD1 (5 bases). Per germline, CDR1 MNHEY and CDR2 SMNVEV (reference sequence). The CDR3 totals 14 residues. V was trimmed by 0 bases and J by 7 bases, leaving 12 bases between them. DNA for the CDR3: TGTGCCAGCAGTTTATCGATTCCAGGGACTGGCTACACCTTC. It yields the protein CASSLSIPGTGYTF.

This chain joins TRBV28 and TRBJ2-7, with D hard to call. This CDR3 spans 11 amino acids. Trimming pared 8 bases from V and 2 bases from J, leaving 7 bases between. Germline V lookup: CDR1 MDHEN, CDR2 SYDVKM. The CDR3 sequence: CASESAYEQYF. For the CDR3, the DNA is TGTGCCAGCGAATCAGCCTACGAGCAGTACTTC.

This rearrangement joins TRBV19 to TRBJ1-5; D not certain. Trimming took off 1 base at V and 0 bases at J, with 19 bases between the two ends. This CDR3 has 19 amino acids. CDR1 LNHDA and CDR2 SQIVND come from the germline V gene (reference sequence). CDR3 sequence (DNA): TGTGCCAGTAGTATAGTTGGTATATCGGGAGGCTTTAGCAATCAGCCCCAGCATTTT. Translating it yields CASSIVGISGGFSNQPQHF.

This sequence joins TRBV7-2 and TRBJ1-1, with a possible D match to TRBD1 (6 bases). The CDR3 contains 11 residues. CDR1 and CDR2 (germline): SGHTA, FQGNSA. Deletions cut 3 bases from V and 9 bases from J, with 8 bases between. The DNA for the CDR3 is TGTGCCAGCAGCTTCAGGGACAAAGCTTTCTTT. Protein: CASSFRDKAFF.

The V and J genes are TRBV5-4 and TRBJ2-1; 8 nucleotides agree with TRBD2. V was clipped by 3 bases and J by 6 bases; unmatched bases: 14. From germline, CDR1 is SGHNT and CDR2 YYREEE (reference sequence). The CDR3 runs 17 residues. The DNA of the CDR3 is TGTGCCAGCAGCTCTCGGGGGGGCCTCTCCTACGGCAATGAGCAGTTCTTC. It specifies CASSSRGGLSYGNEQFF.

There are a few counts of this clone. The V and J genes are TRBV11-3 and TRBJ2-5, with 9 bases fitting TRBD2. The V gene end was trimmed by 5 bases and the J gene end by 3 bases; junction bases not matched to a gene: 4. This CDR3 region has 14 residues. Germline V lookup: CDR1 SGHNT, CDR2 YENEEA. In DNA, the CDR3 is TGTGCCAGCAGCACGGGACTAGCTGAAGAGACCCAGTACTTC. Residues: CASSTGLAEETQYF.

V is TRBV28 and J is TRBJ2-2, with TRBD2 matching over 9 bases. Germline CDR1 MDHEN, CDR2 SYDVKM. The V gene end was trimmed by 3 bases and the J gene end by 7 bases; junction bases not matched to a gene: 3. The CDR3 runs to 14 residues. This chain's CDR3 is CASSFSGGLGELFF. The DNA for the CDR3 is TGTGCCAGCAGTTTTAGCGGGGGCCTCGGGGAGCTGTTTTTT.